These T cell receptor beta chains were read from a single sample in a study of cytomegalovirus exposure and HLA in healthy donors. TCRdb keeps only in-frame clones here, not all; method: immunoSEQ multiplex PCR. The sample yields about 85,000 clones, about 67% seen once. Sequencing was carried out using PBMCs. The receptors derive from a man younger than 40 in good health and CMV-seronegative. The CDR3 runs from the conserved cysteine through the conserved F or W. D genes are given only for firm matches. Clone sizes are given selectively: once, few, many, or a class where the clone is expanded.

D gene: -
clone size: -
J gene: TRBJ2-7
V gene: TRBV29-1
CDR3 protein: CSVVGRNTYEQYF
CDR3 DNA: TGCAGCGTTGTAGGCAGGAACACCTACGAGCAGTACTTC

D gene: TRBD1
clone size: -
J gene: TRBJ2-7
V gene: TRBV2
CDR3 protein: CASSVGTVGEQYF
CDR3 DNA: TGTGCCAGCAGTGTAGGGACAGTTGGAGAGCAGTACTTC

D gene: TRBD1
clone size: -
J gene: TRBJ1-2
V gene: TRBV6-5
CDR3 protein: CASLRTGEGYTF
CDR3 DNA: TGTGCCAGCCTCAGGACAGGGGAAGGCTACACCTTC

D gene: TRBD1
clone size: -
J gene: TRBJ2-7
V gene: TRBV5-1
CDR3 protein: CASSAGQGGYEQYF
CDR3 DNA: TGCGCCAGCAGCGCGGGACAGGGTGGGTACGAGCAGTACTTC

D gene: -
clone size: -
J gene: TRBJ2-7
V gene: TRBV30
CDR3 protein: CAWSVALTGRISYEQYF
CDR3 DNA: TGTGCCTGGAGCGTTGCGTTAACAGGCCGAATCTCCTACGAGCAGTACTTC

D gene: -
clone size: -
J gene: TRBJ2-7
V gene: TRBV9
CDR3 protein: CASSASRTAPDEQYF
CDR3 DNA: TGTGCCAGCAGCGCCAGCCGGACAGCCCCTGACGAGCAGTACTTC

D gene: -
clone size: -
J gene: TRBJ2-2
V gene: TRBV15
CDR3 protein: CATSRVGIISTGELFF
CDR3 DNA: TGTGCCACCAGCAGAGTCGGGATTATAAGCACCGGGGAGCTGTTTTTT

D gene: TRBD2
clone size: -
J gene: TRBJ2-5
V gene: TRBV5-4
CDR3 protein: CASSQGLAGGRETQYF
CDR3 DNA: TGTGCCAGCAGCCAAGGACTAGCGGGAGGGAGAGAGACCCAGTACTTC

D gene: -
clone size: -
J gene: TRBJ2-7
V gene: TRBV6-1
CDR3 protein: CATLVYEQYF
CDR3 DNA: TGTGCCACCCTAGTCTACGAGCAGTACTTC

D gene: -
clone size: -
J gene: TRBJ1-1
V gene: TRBV19
CDR3 protein: CASSNPGLNTPEAFF
CDR3 DNA: TGTGCCAGTAGTAACCCGGGACTCAACACACCTGAAGCTTTCTTT

D gene: -
clone size: once
J gene: TRBJ1-2
V gene: TRBV4-3
CDR3 protein: CASSQDRGCGYTF
CDR3 DNA: TGCGCCAGCAGCCAAGATCGCGGGTGTGGCTACACCTTC

D gene: -
clone size: -
J gene: TRBJ1-1
V gene: TRBV7-9
CDR3 protein: CASSFGGIGTEAFF
CDR3 DNA: TGTGCCAGCAGCTTTGGGGGGATCGGCACTGAAGCTTTCTTT

D gene: -
clone size: -
J gene: TRBJ2-5
V gene: TRBV4-2
CDR3 protein: CASSPLDGTSQETQYF
CDR3 DNA: TGTGCCAGCAGCCCACTCGACGGGACATCCCAAGAGACCCAGTACTTC

D gene: -
clone size: -
J gene: TRBJ2-2
V gene: TRBV27
CDR3 protein: CASSSLVSGELFF
CDR3 DNA: TGTGCCAGCAGTTCGTTAGTTTCGGGGGAGCTGTTTTTT

D gene: -
clone size: -
J gene: TRBJ2-1
V gene: TRBV30
CDR3 protein: CAWSLGGSEQFF
CDR3 DNA: TGTGCCTGGAGCCTAGGTGGCTCGGAGCAGTTCTTC

D gene: -
clone size: -
J gene: TRBJ2-2
V gene: TRBV19
CDR3 protein: CASTLTGELFF
CDR3 DNA: TGTGCCAGTACTCTCACCGGGGAGCTGTTTTTT

D gene: TRBD1
clone size: -
J gene: TRBJ2-7
V gene: TRBV6-6
CDR3 protein: CASNPDRYYEQYF
CDR3 DNA: TGTGCCAGCAACCCGGACAGGTACTACGAGCAGTACTTC

D gene: TRBD1
clone size: -
J gene: TRBJ2-7
V gene: TRBV27
CDR3 protein: CASSYRGLDYEQYF
CDR3 DNA: TGTGCCAGCAGTTATAGGGGGCTAGACTACGAGCAGTACTTC

D gene: -
clone size: -
J gene: TRBJ2-1
V gene: TRBV11-2
CDR3 protein: CASSLIRGAEQFF
CDR3 DNA: TGTGCCAGCAGCCTAATCCGTGGGGCTGAGCAGTTCTTC

D gene: -
clone size: -
J gene: TRBJ1-1
V gene: TRBV28
CDR3 protein: CASSLPTVNTEAFF
CDR3 DNA: TGTGCCAGCAGTTTACCGACAGTGAACACTGAAGCTTTCTTT

D gene: -
clone size: few
J gene: TRBJ1-1
V gene: TRBV19
CDR3 protein: CASSVNRFEAFF
CDR3 DNA: TGTGCCAGTAGTGTGAACAGGTTCGAAGCTTTCTTT

D gene: TRBD2
clone size: few
J gene: TRBJ2-1
V gene: TRBV30
CDR3 protein: CAWALAGYNEQFF
CDR3 DNA: TGTGCCTGGGCCTTAGCGGGGTACAATGAGCAGTTCTTC

D gene: -
clone size: -
J gene: TRBJ1-1
V gene: TRBV27
CDR3 protein: CASSFGGFTEAFF
CDR3 DNA: TGTGCCAGCAGTTTTGGAGGTTTTACTGAAGCTTTCTTT

D gene: -
clone size: once
J gene: TRBJ1-1
V gene: TRBV4-1
CDR3 protein: CASSQGAGMNTEAFF
CDR3 DNA: TGCGCCAGCAGCCAAGGAGCAGGGATGAACACTGAAGCTTTCTTT

D gene: -
clone size: few
J gene: TRBJ1-2
V gene: TRBV7-9
CDR3 protein: CASSLVGRVNYGYTF
CDR3 DNA: TGTGCCAGCAGCTTAGTGGGCAGGGTTAACTATGGCTACACCTTC

D gene: TRBD2
clone size: -
J gene: TRBJ2-7
V gene: TRBV6-5
CDR3 protein: CASSYAGGSGGYEQYF
CDR3 DNA: TGTGCCAGCAGTTACGCCGGGGGTAGCGGGGGCTACGAGCAGTACTTC

D gene: -
clone size: -
J gene: TRBJ2-2
V gene: TRBV2
CDR3 protein: CASSEDFGAPVVTGELFF
CDR3 DNA: TGTGCCAGCAGTGAAGATTTTGGGGCCCCGGTCGTCACCGGGGAGCTGTTTTTT

D gene: TRBD2
clone size: -
J gene: TRBJ2-7
V gene: TRBV28
CDR3 protein: CASRGLAGSSYEQYF
CDR3 DNA: TGTGCCAGCAGGGGACTAGCGGGGAGCTCCTACGAGCAGTACTTC

D gene: -
clone size: few
J gene: TRBJ1-1
V gene: TRBV5-8
CDR3 protein: CASSLGQVQKNTEAFF
CDR3 DNA: TGTGCCAGCAGCTTGGGTCAGGTCCAAAAAAACACTGAAGCTTTCTTT

D gene: -
clone size: -
J gene: TRBJ2-6
V gene: TRBV29-1
CDR3 protein: CSVVPGSPGANVLTF
CDR3 DNA: TGCAGCGTTGTGCCCGGGTCCCCTGGGGCCAACGTCCTGACTTTC

D gene: TRBD1
clone size: once
J gene: TRBJ2-7
V gene: TRBV12-5
CDR3 protein: CASGLVKGTGSIEQYF
CDR3 DNA: TGTGCTAGTGGTTTGGTAAAAGGGACAGGGTCGATCGAGCAGTACTTC

D gene: -
clone size: -
J gene: TRBJ2-2
V gene: TRBV19
CDR3 protein: CASSRQGGNTGELFF
CDR3 DNA: TGTGCCAGTAGCCGACAGGGAGGGAACACCGGGGAGCTGTTTTTT

D gene: -
clone size: -
J gene: TRBJ2-2
V gene: TRBV4-3
CDR3 protein: CASSQDFGGRNGELFF
CDR3 DNA: TGCGCCAGCAGCCAAGATTTCGGGGGGCGGAACGGGGAGCTGTTTTTT

D gene: TRBD2
clone size: -
J gene: TRBJ2-3
V gene: TRBV2
CDR3 protein: CASKSGGVRTDTQYF
CDR3 DNA: TGTGCCAGCAAGAGCGGGGGGGTTAGAACAGATACGCAGTATTTT

D gene: -
clone size: -
J gene: TRBJ1-1
V gene: TRBV6-1
CDR3 protein: CATLGVGGLGTEAFF
CDR3 DNA: TGTGCCACCCTGGGAGTGGGGGGATTGGGCACTGAAGCTTTCTTT

D gene: -
clone size: -
J gene: TRBJ1-2
V gene: TRBV28
CDR3 protein: CASGLNSNYGYTF
CDR3 DNA: TGTGCCAGCGGTTTGAACAGCAACTATGGCTACACCTTC

D gene: TRBD1
clone size: -
J gene: TRBJ1-5
V gene: TRBV28
CDR3 protein: CASKDDRVNQPQHF
CDR3 DNA: TGTGCCAGCAAAGATGACAGGGTCAATCAGCCCCAGCATTTT

D gene: TRBD1
clone size: -
J gene: TRBJ1-6
V gene: TRBV30
CDR3 protein: CAWAGTGNSPLHF
CDR3 DNA: TGTGCCTGGGCCGGGACAGGGAATTCACCCCTCCACTTT

D gene: TRBD1
clone size: -
J gene: TRBJ2-4
V gene: TRBV5-6
CDR3 protein: CASSPDRGVAKNIQYF
CDR3 DNA: TGTGCCAGCAGCCCGGACAGGGGAGTAGCCAAAAACATTCAGTACTTC

D gene: TRBD2
clone size: -
J gene: TRBJ2-1
V gene: TRBV5-1
CDR3 protein: CASRGLAGSLYNEQFF
CDR3 DNA: TGCGCCAGCAGGGGACTAGCGGGATCCCTCTACAATGAGCAGTTCTTC

D gene: TRBD1
clone size: few
J gene: TRBJ1-4
V gene: TRBV30
CDR3 protein: CARRGREANEKLFF
CDR3 DNA: TGTGCCCGGAGGGGGCGCGAGGCTAATGAAAAACTGTTTTTT

D gene: TRBD1
clone size: -
J gene: TRBJ2-7
V gene: TRBV5-1
CDR3 protein: CASSISGTGGCEQYF
CDR3 DNA: TGCGCCAGCAGCATATCCGGGACAGGGGGCTGCGAGCAGTACTTC

D gene: TRBD2
clone size: -
J gene: TRBJ2-4
V gene: TRBV7-9
CDR3 protein: CASSLVYPSGTKNIQYF
CDR3 DNA: TGTGCCAGCAGCTTAGTGTATCCTAGCGGGACCAAAAACATTCAGTACTTC

D gene: -
clone size: -
J gene: TRBJ2-5
V gene: TRBV6-1
CDR3 protein: CASNRNQETQYF
CDR3 DNA: TGTGCCAGCAACAGAAACCAAGAGACCCAGTACTTC

D gene: -
clone size: -
J gene: TRBJ2-1
V gene: TRBV6-1
CDR3 protein: CASSEREEQFF
CDR3 DNA: TGTGCCAGCAGTGAAAGAGAGGAGCAGTTCTTC

D gene: TRBD2
clone size: few
J gene: TRBJ2-5
V gene: TRBV5-1
CDR3 protein: CASSLVGREGRETQYF
CDR3 DNA: TGCGCCAGCAGCTTGGTTGGGCGGGAGGGCCGCGAGACCCAGTACTTC

D gene: TRBD1
clone size: -
J gene: TRBJ2-7
V gene: TRBV28
CDR3 protein: CASSTWGVRTGGFEQYF
CDR3 DNA: TGTGCCAGCAGCACCTGGGGGGTTCGGACAGGGGGCTTCGAGCAGTACTTC

D gene: TRBD1
clone size: -
J gene: TRBJ1-5
V gene: TRBV5-8
CDR3 protein: CASSVGQGSNQPQHF
CDR3 DNA: TGTGCCAGCAGCGTCGGACAGGGAAGCAATCAGCCCCAGCATTTT

D gene: TRBD2
clone size: once
J gene: TRBJ2-5
V gene: TRBV28
CDR3 protein: CASSLLGGIQETQYF
CDR3 DNA: TGTGCCAGCAGTTTATTGGGGGGGATCCAAGAGACCCAGTACTTC

D gene: TRBD1
clone size: -
J gene: TRBJ1-2
V gene: TRBV6-5
CDR3 protein: CASRPGQGYDGYTF
CDR3 DNA: TGTGCCAGCAGACCGGGACAGGGATACGATGGCTACACCTTC

D gene: TRBD1
clone size: -
J gene: TRBJ2-1
V gene: TRBV5-4
CDR3 protein: CASSEGASYYNEQFF
CDR3 DNA: TGTGCCAGCAGCGAGGGGGCGTCCTACTACAATGAGCAGTTCTTC

D gene: -
clone size: once
J gene: TRBJ2-7
V gene: TRBV5-1
CDR3 protein: CASSFGGGAGVDEQYF
CDR3 DNA: TGCGCCAGCAGCTTTGGTGGGGGAGCAGGGGTAGACGAGCAGTACTTC

D gene: TRBD1
clone size: once
J gene: TRBJ1-1
V gene: TRBV29-1
CDR3 protein: CSVEETSQGEDTEAFF
CDR3 DNA: TGCAGCGTTGAAGAAACATCACAGGGGGAGGACACTGAAGCTTTCTTT

D gene: TRBD2
clone size: -
J gene: TRBJ2-2
V gene: TRBV5-1
CDR3 protein: CASSRLAGGPGELFF
CDR3 DNA: TGCGCCAGCTCAAGACTAGCGGGAGGTCCCGGGGAGCTGTTTTTT

D gene: -
clone size: -
J gene: TRBJ2-5
V gene: TRBV4-3
CDR3 protein: CASSQVLGSMETQYF
CDR3 DNA: TGCGCCAGCAGCCAAGTACTAGGGTCCATGGAGACCCAGTACTTC

D gene: TRBD1
clone size: -
J gene: TRBJ1-2
V gene: TRBV29-1
CDR3 protein: CSVLTGDRGPTPF
CDR3 DNA: TGCAGCGTTCTCACGGGGGACAGGGGGCCTACGCCCTTC

D gene: -
clone size: -
J gene: TRBJ1-2
V gene: TRBV6-1
CDR3 protein: CASRGNRGGDYGYTF
CDR3 DNA: TGTGCCTCCCGCGGCAACCGGGGAGGGGACTATGGCTACACCTTC